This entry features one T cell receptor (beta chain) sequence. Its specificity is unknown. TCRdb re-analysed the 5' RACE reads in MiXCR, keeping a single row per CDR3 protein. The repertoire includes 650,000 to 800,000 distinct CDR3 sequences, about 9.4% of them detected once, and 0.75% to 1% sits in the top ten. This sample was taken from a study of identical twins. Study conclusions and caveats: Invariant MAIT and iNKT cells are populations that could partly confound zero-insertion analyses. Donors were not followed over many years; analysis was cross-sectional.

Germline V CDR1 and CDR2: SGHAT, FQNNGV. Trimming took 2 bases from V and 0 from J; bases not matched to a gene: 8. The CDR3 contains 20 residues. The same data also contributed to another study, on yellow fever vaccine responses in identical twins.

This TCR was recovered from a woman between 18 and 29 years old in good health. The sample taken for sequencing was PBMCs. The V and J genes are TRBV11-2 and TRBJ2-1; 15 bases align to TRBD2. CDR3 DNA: TGTGCCAGCAGCTTATGGGGACTAGCGGGAGGAGGTCGCTCCTACAATGAGCAGTTCTTC. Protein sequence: CASSLWGLAGGGRSYNEQFF.